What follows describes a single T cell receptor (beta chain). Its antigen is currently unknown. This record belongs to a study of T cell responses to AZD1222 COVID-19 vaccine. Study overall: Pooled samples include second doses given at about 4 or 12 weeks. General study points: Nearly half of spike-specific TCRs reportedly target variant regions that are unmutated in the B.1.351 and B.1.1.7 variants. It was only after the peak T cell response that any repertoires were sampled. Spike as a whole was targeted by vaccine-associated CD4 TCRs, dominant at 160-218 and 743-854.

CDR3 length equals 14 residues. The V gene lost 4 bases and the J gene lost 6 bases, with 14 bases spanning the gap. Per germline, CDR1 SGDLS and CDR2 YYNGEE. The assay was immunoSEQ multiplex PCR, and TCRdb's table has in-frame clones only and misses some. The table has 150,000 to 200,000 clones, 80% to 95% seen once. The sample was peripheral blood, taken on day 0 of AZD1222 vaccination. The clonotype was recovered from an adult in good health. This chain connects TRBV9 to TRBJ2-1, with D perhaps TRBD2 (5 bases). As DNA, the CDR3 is TGTGCCAGCAGCCCTGACTACCTCACCAATGAGCAGTTCTTC. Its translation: CASSPDYLTNEQFF. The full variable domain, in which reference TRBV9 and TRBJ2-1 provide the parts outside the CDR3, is DSGVTQTPKHLITATGQRVTLRCSPRSGDLSVYWYQQSLDQGLQFLIQYYNGEERAKGNILERFSAQQFPDLHSELNLSSLELGDSALYFCASSPDYLTNEQFFGPGTRLTVL.